The clone carrying this TCR beta chain was observed a handful of times. Its antigen is not known. The data stem from a study of T-cell memory formation after mild COVID-19. Looking at the study overall: TCR clusters showed largely donor specificity. General study results and limits: Clones which contracted sat mainly in CM and EM if CD4+, and in EMRA if CD8+.

5'RACE primed at constant segments yielded TCR alpha and TCR beta cDNA libraries bearing sample barcodes and UMIs. One entry per CDR3 protein results from TCRdb running MiXCR on the 5' RACE reads. The sample carries fewer than 350,000 distinct CDR3 sequences, roughly 18% recorded once. The trim removed 6 bases at V and 9 bases at J, leaving 12 bases unmatched. CDR3 length: 14 residues. Germline V gene data show CDR1 as SGHTA and CDR2 as FQGNSA. The V and J genes are TRBV7-2 and TRBJ2-5; TRBD2 matches 8 bases. This TCR derives from a man between 18 and 29 years old who had mild COVID-19 (a few samples of this study predate the infection). Cell type and time point are not known. Sequenced sample: PBMCs or a T cell subset sorted from them (not recorded which). The CDR3 here is CASRRAGAAGAQYF. CDR3 coding DNA: TGTGCCAGCAGACGAGCGGGTGCAGCGGGGGCCCAGTACTTC.